This TCR beta chain was found in a study of CXCR3-negative and CXCR3-positive naive CD8 T cells. Whole-study findings and limits: Comparison of naive CXCR3-negative and CXCR3-positive cells revealed similar TRBV-TRBJ usage, while memory cells differed.

On this clonotype itself: Its antigen is undetermined.

The authors prepared UMI-labeled TRB cDNA libraries by 5' RACE. Each CDR3 protein gets one entry in TCRdb, which reprocessed the 5' RACE reads and gives no DNA. Its clone listing holds tens of thousands of distinct CDR3 sequences. The TCR comes from a human donor in good health. Some clones in this sample may be carry-over from other donors' samples. The sample was naive CXCR3- CD8+ T cells from blood. Subset specified: CD45RO-CCR7+CD27+CD95- naive CD8+ T cells lacking CXCR3 (TNR3-).

CDR3 sequence reads: CSVVGRLRDEQYF. The V gene is TRBV29-1, the J gene TRBJ2-7; TCRdb designates TRBD2, a call that cannot be tested without DNA. Germline V CDR1 and CDR2: SQVTM, ANQGSEA. The CDR3 has 13 amino acids.